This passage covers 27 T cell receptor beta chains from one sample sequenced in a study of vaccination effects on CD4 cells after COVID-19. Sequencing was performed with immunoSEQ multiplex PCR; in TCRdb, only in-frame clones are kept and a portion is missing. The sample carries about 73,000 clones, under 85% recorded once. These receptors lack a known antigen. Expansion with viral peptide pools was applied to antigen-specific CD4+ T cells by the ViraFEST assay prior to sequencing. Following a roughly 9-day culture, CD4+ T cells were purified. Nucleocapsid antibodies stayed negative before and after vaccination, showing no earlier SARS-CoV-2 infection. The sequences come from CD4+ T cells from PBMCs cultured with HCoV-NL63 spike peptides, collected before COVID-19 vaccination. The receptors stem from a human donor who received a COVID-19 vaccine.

The CDR3 spells CASSPRSGGMAGELFF. For the CDR3, the DNA is TGTGCCAGCTCACCACGCTCCGGAGGGATGGCCGGGGAGCTGTTTTTT. This rearrangement joins TRBV18 to TRBJ2-2; D perhaps matches TRBD2 (6 bases). The CDR3 consists of 16 residues. V was pared by 1 base and J by 6 bases, with 15 bases between. The germline V gene encodes CDR1 KGHSH and CDR2 LQKENI.

Written as DNA, the CDR3 is TGTGCCACCAGCCCGACAGGGATGAGCACTGAAGCTTTCTTT. Protein sequence: CATSPTGMSTEAFF. The gene calls are TRBV24-1 and TRBJ1-1; 7 nucleotides match TRBD1. Per the germline V gene, CDR1 is KGHDR and CDR2 is SFDVKD. This CDR3 has 14 residues. Germline trimming cut 7 bases from V and 4 bases from J; bases unmatched to any gene: 8.

CDR3 protein: CSVGPANGYTF. DNA for the CDR3: TGCAGCGTTGGGCCGGCGAATGGCTACACCTTC. The chain recombines TRBV29-1 with TRBJ1-2; no definite D call. The V end was cut by 4 bases, the J end by 6 bases, with 9 bases between. Germline V gene lookup returns CDR1 SQVTM and CDR2 ANQGSEA. This CDR3 contains 11 residues.

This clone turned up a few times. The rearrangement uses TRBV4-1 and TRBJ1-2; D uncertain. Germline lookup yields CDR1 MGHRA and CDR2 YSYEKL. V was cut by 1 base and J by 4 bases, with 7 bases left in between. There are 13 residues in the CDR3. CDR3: CASSQGQLYGYTF. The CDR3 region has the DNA TGCGCCAGCAGCCAAGGGCAGCTCTATGGCTACACCTTC.

CDR3 in amino acids: CAVDRTREGKLFF. The CDR3 DNA reads TGTGCCGTAGACAGGACTAGGGAGGGAAAACTGTTTTTT. The chain uses TRBV30 and TRBJ1-4; maybe TRBD1 (6 bases). CDR3 length: 13 residues. Germline CDR1 GTSNPN, CDR2 SVGIG (reference sequence). Trimming took 8 bases from V and 10 from J, leaving 20 bases between them.

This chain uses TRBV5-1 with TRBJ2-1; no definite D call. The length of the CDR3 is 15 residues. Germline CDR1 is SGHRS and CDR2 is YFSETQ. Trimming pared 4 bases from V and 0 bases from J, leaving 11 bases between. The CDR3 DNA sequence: TGCGCCAGCAGCCCGGACCCGAGCTCCTACAATGAGCAGTTCTTC. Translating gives CASSPDPSSYNEQFF.

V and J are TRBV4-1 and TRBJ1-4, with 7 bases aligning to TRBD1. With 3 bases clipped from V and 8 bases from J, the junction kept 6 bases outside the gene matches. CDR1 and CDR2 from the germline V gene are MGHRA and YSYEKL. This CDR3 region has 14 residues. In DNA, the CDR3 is TGCGCCAGCAGCCACCTAGGGGGCCCCGAAAAACTGTTTTTT. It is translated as CASSHLGGPEKLFF.

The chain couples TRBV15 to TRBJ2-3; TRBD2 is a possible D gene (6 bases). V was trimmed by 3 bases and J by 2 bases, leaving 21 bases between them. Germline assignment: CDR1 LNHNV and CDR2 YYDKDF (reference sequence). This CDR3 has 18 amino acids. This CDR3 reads CATSRGLGGSVDTDTQYF. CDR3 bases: TGTGCCACCAGCAGGGGCCTGGGGGGATCCGTTGACACAGATACGCAGTATTTT.

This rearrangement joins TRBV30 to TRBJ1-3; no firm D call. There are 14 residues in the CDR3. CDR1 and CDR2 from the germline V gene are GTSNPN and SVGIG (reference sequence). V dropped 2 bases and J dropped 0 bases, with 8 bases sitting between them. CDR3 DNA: TGTGCCTGGAGTTCCGGCAGCTCTGGAAACACCATATATTTT. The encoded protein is CAWSSGSSGNTIYF. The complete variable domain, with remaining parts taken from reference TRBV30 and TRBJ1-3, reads SQTIHQWPATLVQPVGSPLSLECTVEGTSNPNLYWYRQAAGRGLQLLFYSVGIGQISSEVPQNLSASRPQDRQFILSSKKLLLSDSGFYLCAWSSGSSGNTIYFGEGSWLTVV.

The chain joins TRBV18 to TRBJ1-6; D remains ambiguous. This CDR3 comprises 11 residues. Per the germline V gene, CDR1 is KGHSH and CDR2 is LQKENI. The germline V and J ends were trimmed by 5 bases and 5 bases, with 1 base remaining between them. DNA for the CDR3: TGTGCCAGCTCAAATAATTCACCCCTCCACTTT. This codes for CASSNNSPLHF.

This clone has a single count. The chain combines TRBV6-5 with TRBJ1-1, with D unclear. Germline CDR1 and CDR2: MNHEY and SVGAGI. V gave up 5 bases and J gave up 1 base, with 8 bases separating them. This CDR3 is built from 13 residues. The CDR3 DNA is TGTGCCAGCAGTACCCTTCCGAACACTGAAGCTTTCTTT. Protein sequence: CASSTLPNTEAFF.

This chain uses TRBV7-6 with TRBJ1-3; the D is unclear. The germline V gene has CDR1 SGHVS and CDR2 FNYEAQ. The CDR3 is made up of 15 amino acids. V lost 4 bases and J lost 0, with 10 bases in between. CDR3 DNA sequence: TGTGCCAGCAGCTCATCGTCCCACTCTGGAAACACCATATATTTT. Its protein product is CASSSSSHSGNTIYF.

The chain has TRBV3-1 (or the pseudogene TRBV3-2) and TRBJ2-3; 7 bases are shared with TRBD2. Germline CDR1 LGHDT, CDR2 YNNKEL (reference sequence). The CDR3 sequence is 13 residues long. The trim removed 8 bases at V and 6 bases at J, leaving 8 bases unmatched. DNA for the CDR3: TGTGCCAGCGCTGTGGCGGGGGACGATACGCAGTATTTT. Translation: CASAVAGDDTQYF.

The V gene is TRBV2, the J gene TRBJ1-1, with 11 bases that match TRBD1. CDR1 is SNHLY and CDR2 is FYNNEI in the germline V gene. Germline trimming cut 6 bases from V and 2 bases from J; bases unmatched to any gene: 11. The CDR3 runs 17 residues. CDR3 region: CASRGEGQGVGNTEAFF. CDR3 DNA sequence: TGTGCCAGCAGGGGAGAGGGACAGGGGGTAGGCAACACTGAAGCTTTCTTT.

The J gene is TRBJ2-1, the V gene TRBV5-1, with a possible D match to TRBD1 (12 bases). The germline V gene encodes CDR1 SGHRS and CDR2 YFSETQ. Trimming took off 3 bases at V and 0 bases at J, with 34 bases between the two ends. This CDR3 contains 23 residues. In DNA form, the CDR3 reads TGCGCCAGCAGCTCGACGGGACAGGGGGCCTTAGCGGGGGGGCCGAGCTCCTACAATGAGCAGTTCTTC. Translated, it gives CASSSTGQGALAGGPSSYNEQFF. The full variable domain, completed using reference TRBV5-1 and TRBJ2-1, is KAGVTQTPRYLIKTRGQQVTLSCSPISGHRSVSWYQQTPGQGLQFLFEYFSETQRNKGNFPGRFSGRQFSNSRSEMNVSTLELGDSALYLCASSSTGQGALAGGPSSYNEQFFGPGTRLTVL.

The CDR3 reads CASSETGTGLEKLFF. The CDR3 DNA reads as TGTGCCAGCAGTGAAACCGGGACAGGGCTTGAAAAACTGTTTTTT. The J gene is TRBJ1-4, the V gene TRBV25-1, with 9 bases that match TRBD1. CDR1 and CDR2 from the germline V gene are MGHDK and SYGVNS. The CDR3 contains 15 residues. V lost 2 bases, J lost 7 bases, and 5 bases stayed unmatched.

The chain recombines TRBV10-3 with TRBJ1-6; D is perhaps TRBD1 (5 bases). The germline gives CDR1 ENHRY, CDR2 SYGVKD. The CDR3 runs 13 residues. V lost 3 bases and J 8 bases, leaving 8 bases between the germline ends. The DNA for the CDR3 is TGTGCCATCAGTGAATGGACACATTCACCCCTCCACTTT. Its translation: CAISEWTHSPLHF.

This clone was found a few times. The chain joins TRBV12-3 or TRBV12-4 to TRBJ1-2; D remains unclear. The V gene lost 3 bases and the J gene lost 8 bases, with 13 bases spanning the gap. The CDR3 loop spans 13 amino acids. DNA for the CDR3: TGTGCCAGCAGTTTTGGGAGGGCGCGAGGCTACACCTTC. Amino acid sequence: CASSFGRARGYTF.

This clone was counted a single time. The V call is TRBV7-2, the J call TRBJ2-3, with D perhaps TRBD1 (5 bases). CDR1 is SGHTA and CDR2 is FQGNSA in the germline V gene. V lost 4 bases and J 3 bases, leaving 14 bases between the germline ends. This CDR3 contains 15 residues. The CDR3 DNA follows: TGTGCCAGCAGCTCCCGGACAATGGGGACAGATACGCAGTATTTT. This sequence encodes CASSSRTMGTDTQYF.

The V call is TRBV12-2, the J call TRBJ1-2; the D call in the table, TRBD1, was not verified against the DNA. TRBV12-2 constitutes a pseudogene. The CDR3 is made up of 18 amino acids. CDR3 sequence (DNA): TGTGCAAGTCGCTTCCTCCCCCTAGGGAACAGGGCGGCTCTTGGCTACACCTTC. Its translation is CASRFLPLGNRAALGYTF.

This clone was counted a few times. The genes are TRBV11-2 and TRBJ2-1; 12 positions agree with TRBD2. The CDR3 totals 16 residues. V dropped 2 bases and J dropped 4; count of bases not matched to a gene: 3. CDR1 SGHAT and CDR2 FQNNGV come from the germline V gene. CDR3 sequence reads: CASSLLAGGRYNEQFF. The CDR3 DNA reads TGTGCCAGCAGCTTACTAGCGGGGGGGAGATACAATGAGCAGTTCTTC.

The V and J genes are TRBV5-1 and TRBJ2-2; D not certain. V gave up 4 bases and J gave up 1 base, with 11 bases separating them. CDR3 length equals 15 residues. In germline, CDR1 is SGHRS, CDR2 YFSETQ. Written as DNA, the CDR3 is TGCGCCAGCAGCCCATCACTTGTGAACACCGGGGAGCTGTTTTTT. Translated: CASSPSLVNTGELFF.

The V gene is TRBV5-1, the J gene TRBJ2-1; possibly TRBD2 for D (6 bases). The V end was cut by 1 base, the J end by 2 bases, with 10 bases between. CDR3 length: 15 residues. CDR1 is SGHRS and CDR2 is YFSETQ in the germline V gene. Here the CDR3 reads CASSLSGGAYNEQFF. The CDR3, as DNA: TGCGCCAGCAGCTTGTCCGGGGGAGCCTACAATGAGCAGTTCTTC.

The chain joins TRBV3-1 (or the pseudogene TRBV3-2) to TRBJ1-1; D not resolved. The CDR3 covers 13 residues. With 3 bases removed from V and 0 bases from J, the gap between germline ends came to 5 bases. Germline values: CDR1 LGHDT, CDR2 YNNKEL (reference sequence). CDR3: CASSQTLNTEAFF. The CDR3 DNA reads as TGTGCCAGCAGCCAGACACTGAACACTGAAGCTTTCTTT.

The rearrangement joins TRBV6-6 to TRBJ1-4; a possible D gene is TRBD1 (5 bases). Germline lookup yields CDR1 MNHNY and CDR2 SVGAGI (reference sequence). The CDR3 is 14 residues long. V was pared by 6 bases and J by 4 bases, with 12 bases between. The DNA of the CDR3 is TGTGCCAGCAGGACGACAGAGAGTAATGAAAAACTGTTTTTT. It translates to CASRTTESNEKLFF.

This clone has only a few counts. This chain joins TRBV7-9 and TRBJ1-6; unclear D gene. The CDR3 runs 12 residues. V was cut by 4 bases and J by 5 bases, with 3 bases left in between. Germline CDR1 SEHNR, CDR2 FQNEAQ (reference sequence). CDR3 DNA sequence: TGTGCCAGCAGCTGGGATAATTCACCCCTCCACTTT. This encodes CASSWDNSPLHF. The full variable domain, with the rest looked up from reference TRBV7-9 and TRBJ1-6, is DTGVSQNPRHKITKRGQNVTFRCDPISEHNRLYWYRQTLGQGPEFLTYFQNEAQLEKSRLLSDRFSAERPKGSFSTLEIQRTEQGDSAMYLCASSWDNSPLHFGNGTRLTVT.

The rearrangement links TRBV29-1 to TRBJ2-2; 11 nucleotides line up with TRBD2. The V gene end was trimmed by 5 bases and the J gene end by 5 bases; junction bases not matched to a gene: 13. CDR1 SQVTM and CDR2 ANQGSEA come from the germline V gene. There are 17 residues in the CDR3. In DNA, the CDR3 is TGCAGCGTTCGAGTCCTAGCGGGGGGTACGAGAACCGGGGAGCTGTTTTTT. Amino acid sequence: CSVRVLAGGTRTGELFF.